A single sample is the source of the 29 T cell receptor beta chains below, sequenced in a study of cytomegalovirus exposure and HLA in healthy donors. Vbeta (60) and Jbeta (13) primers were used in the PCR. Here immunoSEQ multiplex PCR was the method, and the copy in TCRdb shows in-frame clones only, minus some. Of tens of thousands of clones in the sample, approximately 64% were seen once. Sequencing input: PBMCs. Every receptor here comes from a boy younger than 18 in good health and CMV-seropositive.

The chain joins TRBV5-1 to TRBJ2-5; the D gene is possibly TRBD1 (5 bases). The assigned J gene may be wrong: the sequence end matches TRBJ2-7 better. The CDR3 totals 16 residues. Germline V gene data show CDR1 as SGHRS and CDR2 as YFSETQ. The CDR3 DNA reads TGCGCCAGCACGGTTGCCTCGGCAGGGCCCACCTCCGAGCAGTACTTC. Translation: CASTVASAGPTSEQYF.

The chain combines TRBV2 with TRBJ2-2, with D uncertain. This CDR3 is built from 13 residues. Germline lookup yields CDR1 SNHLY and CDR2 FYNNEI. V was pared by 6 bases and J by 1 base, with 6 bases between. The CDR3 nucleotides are TGTGCCAGCAGGGAGTTGAACACCGGGGAGCTGTTTTTT. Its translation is CASRELNTGELFF.

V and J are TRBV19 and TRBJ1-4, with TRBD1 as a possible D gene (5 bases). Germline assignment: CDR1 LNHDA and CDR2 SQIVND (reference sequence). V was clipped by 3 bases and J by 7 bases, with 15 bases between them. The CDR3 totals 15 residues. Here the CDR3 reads CASSMSGRVGEKLFF. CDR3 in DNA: TGTGCCAGTAGTATGTCGGGCAGGGTAGGTGAAAAACTGTTTTTT.

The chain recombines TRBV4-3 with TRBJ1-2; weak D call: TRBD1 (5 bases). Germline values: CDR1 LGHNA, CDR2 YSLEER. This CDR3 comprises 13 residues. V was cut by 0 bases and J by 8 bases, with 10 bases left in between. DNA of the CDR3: TGCGCCAGCAGCCAAGACAGGGAAGGAGGCTACACCTTC. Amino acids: CASSQDREGGYTF.

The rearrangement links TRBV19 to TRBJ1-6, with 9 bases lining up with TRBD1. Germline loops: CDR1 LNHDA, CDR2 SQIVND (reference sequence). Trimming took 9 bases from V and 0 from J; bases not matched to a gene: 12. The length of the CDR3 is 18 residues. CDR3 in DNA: TGTGCCAGCAAGTCAAGGACAGGGGCGAGCTCCTATAATTCACCCCTCCACTTT. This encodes CASKSRTGASSYNSPLHF. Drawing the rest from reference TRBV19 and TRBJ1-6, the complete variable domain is DGGITQSPKYLFRKEGQNVTLSCEQNLNHDAMYWYRQDPGQGLRLIYYSQIVNDFQKGDIAEGYSVSREKKESFPLTVTSAQKNPTAFYLCASKSRTGASSYNSPLHFGNGTRLTVT.

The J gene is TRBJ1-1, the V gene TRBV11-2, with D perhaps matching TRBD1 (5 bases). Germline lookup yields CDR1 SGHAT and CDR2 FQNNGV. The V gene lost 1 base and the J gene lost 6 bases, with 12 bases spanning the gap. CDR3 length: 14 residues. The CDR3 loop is CASSLVRGRPEAFF. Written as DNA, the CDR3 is TGTGCCAGCAGCTTAGTGCGGGGCCGGCCTGAAGCTTTCTTT.

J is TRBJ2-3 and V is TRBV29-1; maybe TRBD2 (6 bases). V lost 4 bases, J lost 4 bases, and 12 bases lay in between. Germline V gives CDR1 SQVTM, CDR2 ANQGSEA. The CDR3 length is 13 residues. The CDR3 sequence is CSVVRGNADTQYF. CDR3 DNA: TGCAGCGTTGTCCGCGGGAACGCAGATACGCAGTATTTT.

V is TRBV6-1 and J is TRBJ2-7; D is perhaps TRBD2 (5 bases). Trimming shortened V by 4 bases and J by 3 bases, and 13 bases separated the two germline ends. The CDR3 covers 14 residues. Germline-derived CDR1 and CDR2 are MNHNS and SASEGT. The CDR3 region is CASSGGVWDYEQYF. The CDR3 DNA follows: TGTGCCAGCAGTGGGGGAGTCTGGGACTACGAGCAGTACTTC.

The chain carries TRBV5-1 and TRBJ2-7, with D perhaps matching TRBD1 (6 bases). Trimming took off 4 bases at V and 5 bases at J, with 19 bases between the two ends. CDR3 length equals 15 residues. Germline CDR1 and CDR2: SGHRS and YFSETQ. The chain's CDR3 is CASSPGVGAMNEQYF. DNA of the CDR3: TGCGCCAGCAGCCCCGGTGTGGGGGCGATGAACGAGCAGTACTTC.

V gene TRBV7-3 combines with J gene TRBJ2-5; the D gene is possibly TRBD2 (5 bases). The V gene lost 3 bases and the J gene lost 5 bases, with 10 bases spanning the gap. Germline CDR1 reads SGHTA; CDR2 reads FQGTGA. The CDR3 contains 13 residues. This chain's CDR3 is CASSFTGSETQYF. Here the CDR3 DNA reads TGTGCCAGCAGCTTTACGGGATCCGAGACCCAGTACTTC.

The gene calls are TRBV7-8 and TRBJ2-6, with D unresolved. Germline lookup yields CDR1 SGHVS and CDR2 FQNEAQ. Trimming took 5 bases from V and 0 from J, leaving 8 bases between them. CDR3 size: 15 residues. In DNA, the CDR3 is TGTGCCAGCAGCCCGACACTCTCTGGGGCCAACGTCCTGACTTTC. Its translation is CASSPTLSGANVLTF.

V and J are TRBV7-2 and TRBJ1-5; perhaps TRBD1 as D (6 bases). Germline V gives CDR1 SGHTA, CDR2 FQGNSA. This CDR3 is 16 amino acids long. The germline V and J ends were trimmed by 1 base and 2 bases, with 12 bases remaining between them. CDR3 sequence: CASSLVAGARNQPQHF. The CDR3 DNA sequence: TGTGCCAGCAGCTTAGTGGCAGGGGCCCGCAATCAGCCCCAGCATTTT.

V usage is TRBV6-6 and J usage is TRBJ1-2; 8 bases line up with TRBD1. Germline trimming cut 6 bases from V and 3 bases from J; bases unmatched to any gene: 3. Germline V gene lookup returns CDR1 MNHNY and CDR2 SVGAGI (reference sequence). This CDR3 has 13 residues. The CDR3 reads CASSPTGDYGYTF. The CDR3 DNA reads TGTGCCAGCAGCCCGACAGGGGACTATGGCTACACCTTC.

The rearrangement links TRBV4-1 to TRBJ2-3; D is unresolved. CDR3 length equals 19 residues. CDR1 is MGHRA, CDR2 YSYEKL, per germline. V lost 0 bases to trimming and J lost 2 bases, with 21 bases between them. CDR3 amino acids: CASSQDLSFGARHTDTQYF. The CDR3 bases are TGCGCCAGCAGCCAAGATCTGAGCTTTGGCGCGAGACACACAGATACGCAGTATTTT.

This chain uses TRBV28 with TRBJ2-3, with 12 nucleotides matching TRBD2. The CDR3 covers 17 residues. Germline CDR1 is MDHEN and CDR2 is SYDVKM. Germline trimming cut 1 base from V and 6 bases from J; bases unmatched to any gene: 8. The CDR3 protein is CASSLSRLAGGLDTQYF. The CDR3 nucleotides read TGTGCCAGCAGTTTATCTCGGCTAGCGGGAGGGTTGGATACGCAGTATTTT.

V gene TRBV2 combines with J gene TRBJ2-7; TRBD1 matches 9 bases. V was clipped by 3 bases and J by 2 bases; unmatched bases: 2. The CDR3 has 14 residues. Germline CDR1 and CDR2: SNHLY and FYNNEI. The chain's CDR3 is CASSDGTGTYEQYF. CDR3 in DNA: TGTGCCAGCAGTGACGGGACAGGGACCTACGAGCAGTACTTC.

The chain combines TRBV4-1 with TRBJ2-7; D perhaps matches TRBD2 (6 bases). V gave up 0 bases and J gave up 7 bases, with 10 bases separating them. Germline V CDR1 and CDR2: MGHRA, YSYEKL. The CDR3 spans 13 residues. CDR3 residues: CASSQDRGWEQYF. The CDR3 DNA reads TGCGCCAGCAGCCAAGATCGGGGGTGGGAGCAGTACTTC.

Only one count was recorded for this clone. For the CDR3, the DNA is TGCGCCAGCAGCTTGAGTCGGGAGGGCCTTGGAGATACGCAGTATTTT. Protein product: CASSLSREGLGDTQYF. This chain connects TRBV5-1 to TRBJ2-3, with 8 nucleotides matching TRBD2. Germline-derived CDR1 and CDR2 are SGHRS and YFSETQ. This CDR3 is built from 16 residues. V dropped 1 base and J dropped 5; count of bases not matched to a gene: 9.

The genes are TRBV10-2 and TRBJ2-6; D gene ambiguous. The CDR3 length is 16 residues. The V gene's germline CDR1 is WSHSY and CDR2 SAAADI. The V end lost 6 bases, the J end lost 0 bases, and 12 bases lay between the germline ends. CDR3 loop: CASRSQVSSGANVLTF. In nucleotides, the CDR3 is TGCGCCAGCAGAAGTCAGGTTTCCTCTGGGGCCAACGTCCTGACTTTC.

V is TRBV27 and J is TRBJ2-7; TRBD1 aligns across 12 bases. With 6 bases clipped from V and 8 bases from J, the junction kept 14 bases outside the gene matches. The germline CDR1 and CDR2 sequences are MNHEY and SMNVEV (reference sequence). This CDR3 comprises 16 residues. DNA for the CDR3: TGTGCCAGCAGCCTGATGGGGGACAGGGGGCTTTACAAGCAGTACTTC. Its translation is CASSLMGDRGLYKQYF.

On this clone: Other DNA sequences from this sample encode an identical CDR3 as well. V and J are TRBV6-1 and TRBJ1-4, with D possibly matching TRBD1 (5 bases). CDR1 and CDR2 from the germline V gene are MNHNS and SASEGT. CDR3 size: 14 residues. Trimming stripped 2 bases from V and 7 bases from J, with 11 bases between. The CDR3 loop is CASSERGRGEKLFF. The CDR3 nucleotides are TGTGCCAGCAGTGAACGGGGGAGGGGTGAAAAACTGTTTTTT.

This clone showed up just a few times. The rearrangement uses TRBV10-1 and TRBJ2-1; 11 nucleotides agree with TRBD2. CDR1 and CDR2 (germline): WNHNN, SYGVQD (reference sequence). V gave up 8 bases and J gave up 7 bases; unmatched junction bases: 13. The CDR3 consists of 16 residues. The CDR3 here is CASGNIAGGPGNEQFF. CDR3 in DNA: TGCGCCAGCGGGAATATAGCGGGAGGGCCGGGGAATGAGCAGTTCTTC.

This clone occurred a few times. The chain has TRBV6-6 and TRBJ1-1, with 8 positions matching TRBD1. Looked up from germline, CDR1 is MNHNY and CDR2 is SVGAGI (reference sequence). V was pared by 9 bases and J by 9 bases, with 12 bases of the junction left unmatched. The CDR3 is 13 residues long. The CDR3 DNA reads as TGTGCCAGTTTCCACCGGACAGGGAGAAAAGCTTTCTTT. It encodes CASFHRTGRKAFF.

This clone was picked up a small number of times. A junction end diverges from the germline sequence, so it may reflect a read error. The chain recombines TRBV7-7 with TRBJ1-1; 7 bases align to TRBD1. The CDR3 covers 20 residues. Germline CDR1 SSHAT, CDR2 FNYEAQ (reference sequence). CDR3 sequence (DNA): TGTGCCAGCACCTCTATGAGAACCGGGACAGCCAAGCCCATGAACACTGAAGTTTTCTTT. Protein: CASTSMRTGTAKPMNTEVFF.

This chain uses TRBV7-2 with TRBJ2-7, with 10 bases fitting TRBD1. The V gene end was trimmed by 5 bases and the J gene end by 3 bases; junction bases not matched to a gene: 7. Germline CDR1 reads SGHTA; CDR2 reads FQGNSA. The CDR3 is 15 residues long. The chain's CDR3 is CASSPRTGGVYEQYF. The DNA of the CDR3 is TGTGCCAGCAGCCCAAGGACAGGGGGTGTCTACGAGCAGTACTTC.

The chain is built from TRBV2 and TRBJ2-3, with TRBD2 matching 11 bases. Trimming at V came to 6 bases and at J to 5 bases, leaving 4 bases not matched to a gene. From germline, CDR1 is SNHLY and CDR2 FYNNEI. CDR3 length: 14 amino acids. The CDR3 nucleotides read TGTGCCAGCAGACTAGCGGGAGATGGAGATACGCAGTATTTT. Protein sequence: CASRLAGDGDTQYF.

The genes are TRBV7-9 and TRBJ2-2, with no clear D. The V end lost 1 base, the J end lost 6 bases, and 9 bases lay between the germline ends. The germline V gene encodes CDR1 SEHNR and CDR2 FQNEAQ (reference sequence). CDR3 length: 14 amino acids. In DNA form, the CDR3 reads TGTGCCAGCAGCTTAGTGAGGTCCGCCGGGGAGCTGTTTTTT. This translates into CASSLVRSAGELFF.

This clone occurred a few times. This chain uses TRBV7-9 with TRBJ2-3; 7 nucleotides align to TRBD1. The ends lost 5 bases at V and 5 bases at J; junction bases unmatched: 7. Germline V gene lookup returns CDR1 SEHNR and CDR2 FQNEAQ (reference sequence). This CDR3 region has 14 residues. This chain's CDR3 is CASSTRQGRDTQYF. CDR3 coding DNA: TGTGCCAGCAGCACCCGACAGGGACGAGATACGCAGTATTTT.

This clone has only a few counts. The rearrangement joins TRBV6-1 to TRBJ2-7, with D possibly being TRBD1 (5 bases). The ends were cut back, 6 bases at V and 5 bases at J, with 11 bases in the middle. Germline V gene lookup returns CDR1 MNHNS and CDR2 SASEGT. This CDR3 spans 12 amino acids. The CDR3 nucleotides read TGTGCCAGCAGGCAGGGAACCCACGAGCAGTACTTC. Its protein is CASRQGTHEQYF.